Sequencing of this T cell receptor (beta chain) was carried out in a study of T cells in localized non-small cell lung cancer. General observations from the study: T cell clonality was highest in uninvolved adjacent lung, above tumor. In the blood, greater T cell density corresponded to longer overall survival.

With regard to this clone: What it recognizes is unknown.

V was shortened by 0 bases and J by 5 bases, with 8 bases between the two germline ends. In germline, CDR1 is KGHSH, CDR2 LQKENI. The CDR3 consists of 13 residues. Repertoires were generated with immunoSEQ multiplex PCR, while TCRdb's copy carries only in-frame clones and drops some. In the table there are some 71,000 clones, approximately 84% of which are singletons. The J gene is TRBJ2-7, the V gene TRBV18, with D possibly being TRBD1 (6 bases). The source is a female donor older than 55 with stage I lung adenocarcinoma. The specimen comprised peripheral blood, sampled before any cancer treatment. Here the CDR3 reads CASSPPTGNEQYF. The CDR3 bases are TGTGCCAGCTCACCACCTACAGGGAACGAGCAGTACTTC.